A single sample is the source of the 26 T cell receptor beta chains below, sequenced in a study of T-cell reconstitution after alpha-beta-depleted transplantation in children. Researchers prepared the TCRbeta library using unique molecular identifiers, the study reports. TCRdb re-analysed the PCR reads in MiXCR, keeping a single row per CDR3 protein. This table has around 300,000 distinct CDR3 sequences, approximately 23% appearing once. The sample was PBMCs, mostly from graft donor cells, taken 180 days after TCRalphabeta/CD19-depleted stem cell transplant. The source is a male patient between 10 and 17 years old who had a stem cell transplant for acute lymphoblastic leukemia, so the T cells may come from the graft donor.

V and J are TRBV7-9 and TRBJ2-3; TRBD1 agrees at 10 bases. V shed 5 bases, J shed 2 bases, and the junction held 10 bases outside the gene matches. Looked up from germline, CDR1 is SEHNR and CDR2 is FQNEAQ (reference sequence). This CDR3 contains 17 residues. The CDR3: CASSASGTGVFTDTQYF. CDR3 in DNA: TGTGCCAGCAGCGCCTCCGGGACAGGGGTCTTCACAGATACGCAGTATTTT.

The rearrangement links TRBV4-2 to TRBJ2-7; 7 nucleotides agree with TRBD1. The CDR3 has 15 residues. The junction had 5 bases not matched to a gene; V was cut back by 3 bases and J by 0 bases. CDR1 is LGHNA, CDR2 YNFKEQ, per germline. The CDR3 DNA is TGTGCCAGCAGCCAGGACGGGACAGCCTCCTACGAGCAGTACTTC. This codes for CASSQDGTASYEQYF.

This clonotype has more than one count but fewer than ten. This chain uses TRBV4-1 with TRBJ2-1; D not certain. The germline V and J ends were trimmed by 1 base and 6 bases, with 7 bases remaining between them. The CDR3 loop spans 13 amino acids. Germline V gene lookup returns CDR1 MGHRA and CDR2 YSYEKL. The CDR3 loop reads CASSQVLSNEQFF. In DNA form, the CDR3 reads TGCGCCAGCAGCCAAGTATTGAGCAATGAGCAGTTCTTC.

This clonotype was found many times. The rearrangement uses TRBV5-1 and TRBJ2-2; 11 bases fit TRBD2. The CDR3 is 16 residues long. Germline-derived CDR1 and CDR2 are SGHRS and YFSETQ. V shed 4 bases and J 5 bases; nucleotides not matched to a gene: 7. CDR3 sequence reads: CASSELAGEYTGELFF. CDR3 DNA: TGCGCCAGCAGCGAACTAGCGGGAGAATATACCGGGGAGCTGTTTTTT.

This clonotype was counted a few times. V is TRBV12-3 or TRBV12-4 and J is TRBJ1-5, with a weak D call TRBD1 (5 bases). V was shortened by 4 bases and J by 3 bases, with 13 bases between the two germline ends. The CDR3 has 15 residues. CDR3 residues: CASSSHRDFNQPQHF. CDR3 nucleotides: TGTGCCAGCAGTTCCCACCGGGACTTCAATCAGCCCCAGCATTTT.

This clonotype was seen more than once but under ten times. This rearrangement joins TRBV29-1 to TRBJ1-4; D remains unclear. The germline V gene encodes CDR1 SQVTM and CDR2 ANQGSEA. V lost 4 bases, J lost 5 bases, and 11 bases lay in between. The CDR3 contains 13 residues. DNA of the CDR3: TGCAGCGTTGTAGGGCCCCTGAATGAAAAACTGTTTTTT. Its protein is CSVVGPLNEKLFF.

V is TRBV2 and J is TRBJ2-7, with 9 bases matching TRBD1. Germline V CDR1 and CDR2: SNHLY, FYNNEI. The CDR3 is made up of 13 amino acids. Trimming removed 8 bases from V and 2 bases from J; junction bases left unmatched: 4. CDR3: CASGRDRAYEQYF. CDR3 sequence (DNA): TGTGCCAGCGGCCGGGACAGGGCCTACGAGCAGTACTTC.

The V gene is TRBV3-1, the J gene TRBJ2-2; D is ambiguous. The V and J ends lost 4 bases and 2 bases respectively, with 14 bases between them. Germline CDR1 is LGHDT and CDR2 is YNNKEL (reference sequence). The CDR3 length is 16 residues. Here the CDR3 reads CASSRPRILNTGELFF. CDR3 bases: TGTGCCAGCAGCCGACCAAGAATCCTAAACACCGGGGAGCTGTTTTTT.

The CDR3 reads CSTNGGQSNTDTQYF. Written as DNA, the CDR3 is TGCAGCACCAACGGGGGACAATCGAACACAGATACGCAGTATTTT. The chain has TRBV29-1 and TRBJ2-3, with D perhaps matching TRBD1 or TRBD2 (6 bases each). Germline loops: CDR1 SQVTM, CDR2 ANQGSEA. Trimming cost V 8 bases and J 2 bases, with 20 bases left between them. This CDR3 is 15 amino acids long.

This clonotype was observed a few times. V gene TRBV5-1 combines with J gene TRBJ2-7, with 11 bases that match TRBD2. Germline CDR1 SGHRS, CDR2 YFSETQ. V lost 2 bases, J lost 0 bases, and 4 bases stayed unmatched. CDR3 length equals 16 residues. DNA of the CDR3: TGCGCCAGCAGCTTTGGACTAGCGGGTTTCTCCTACGAGCAGTACTTC. Amino acids: CASSFGLAGFSYEQYF.

The sample holds a few counts of this clonotype. The chain has TRBV7-2 and TRBJ2-3; TRBD2 matches at 7 bases. CDR3 size: 16 residues. Germline V gene sequence: CDR1 SGHTA, CDR2 FQGNSA. With 5 bases clipped from V and 4 bases from J, the junction kept 12 bases outside the gene matches. The CDR3 nucleotides read TGTGCCAGCAGCGTCCGGACTAGTTTCTACTCAGATACGCAGTATTTT. This gives the protein CASSVRTSFYSDTQYF. The whole variable domain, remainder taken from reference TRBV7-2 and TRBJ2-3, is GAGVSQSPSNKVTEKGKDVELRCDPISGHTALYWYRQSLGQGLEFLIYFQGNSAPDKSGLPSDRFSAERTGGSVSTLTIQRTQQEDSAVYLCASSVRTSFYSDTQYFGPGTRLTVL.

The chain has TRBV20-1 and TRBJ2-7; the match to TRBD2 covers 7 bases. This CDR3 is 16 amino acids long. The ends lost 6 bases at V and 0 bases at J; junction bases unmatched: 14. Looked up from germline, CDR1 is DFQATT and CDR2 is SNEGSKA (reference sequence). The CDR3 bases are TGCAGTGCGCGACGGGGGAGGGCCAGGAGCTCCTACGAGCAGTACTTC. This codes for CSARRGRARSSYEQYF.

This clonotype was recorded many times. V gene TRBV10-3 combines with J gene TRBJ2-3; unclear D gene. V was cut by 7 bases and J by 3 bases, with 11 bases left in between. Germline V CDR1 and CDR2: ENHRY, SYGVKD. The length of the CDR3 is 13 residues. The CDR3 bases are TGTGCCATCAAAGCGTTCACAACAGATACGCAGTATTTT. Its protein is CAIKAFTTDTQYF.

In this sample, this clonotype turned up a few times. The rearrangement links TRBV6-5 to TRBJ2-1; 10 bases map to TRBD2. CDR1 is MNHEY, CDR2 SVGAGI, per germline. The CDR3 is 16 amino acids. The V segment lost 9 bases and the J segment 0 bases; nucleotides outside the gene matches: 8. In DNA, the CDR3 is TGTGCCAGTAACGTAGCGGGAGGAGCCTCCTACAATGAGCAGTTCTTC. This codes for CASNVAGGASYNEQFF.

The chain uses TRBV12-3 or TRBV12-4 and TRBJ2-7, with TRBD1 matching 9 bases. V lost 3 bases to trimming and J lost 6 bases; unmatched junction nucleotides: 15. The CDR3 totals 17 residues. CDR3: CASSFSLVRDRAGEQYF. For the CDR3, the DNA is TGTGCCAGCAGTTTTAGCCTTGTTCGGGACAGGGCAGGCGAGCAGTACTTC.

Only a few counts were recorded for this clonotype. V and J are TRBV19 and TRBJ2-7; a weak D match, TRBD1 (5 bases). The CDR3 is made up of 14 amino acids. Trimming cost V 6 bases and J 3 bases, with 15 bases left between them. Germline values: CDR1 LNHDA, CDR2 SQIVND (reference sequence). The CDR3 sequence is CASSEPQEYYEQYF. CDR3 bases: TGTGCCAGTAGCGAACCACAGGAGTACTACGAGCAGTACTTC.

V gene TRBV12-3 or TRBV12-4 combines with J gene TRBJ2-1; TRBD2 is a possible D gene (5 bases). V was clipped by 3 bases and J by 2 bases, with 11 bases between them. CDR3 length: 15 residues. For the CDR3, the DNA is TGTGCCAGCAGTTTCGGCGGGCGGCCCTACAATGAGCAGTTCTTC. Encoded protein: CASSFGGRPYNEQFF.

In this sample, this clonotype turned up a few times. The V gene is TRBV7-9, the J gene TRBJ2-2; TRBD2 might be the D (5 bases). V lost 1 base, J lost 5 bases, and 8 bases lay in between. The CDR3 consists of 14 residues. The V gene's germline CDR1 is SEHNR and CDR2 FQNEAQ (reference sequence). The DNA for the CDR3 is TGTGCCAGCAGCTTAGTAGTAGCGACCGGGGAGCTGTTTTTT. Translating gives CASSLVVATGELFF. The full variable domain, its missing parts supplied by reference TRBV7-9 and TRBJ2-2, is DTGVSQNPRHKITKRGQNVTFRCDPISEHNRLYWYRQTLGQGPEFLTYFQNEAQLEKSRLLSDRFSAERPKGSFSTLEIQRTEQGDSAMYLCASSLVVATGELFFGEGSRLTVL.

V and J are TRBV9 and TRBJ2-1; a weak D match, TRBD1 (5 bases). The CDR3 runs 16 residues. The germline V gene encodes CDR1 SGDLS and CDR2 YYNGEE. V was clipped by 2 bases and J by 1 base, with 13 bases between them. The CDR3 spells CASSVLGARSYNEQFF. In nucleotides, the CDR3 is TGTGCCAGCAGCGTTCTTGGGGCTAGGTCCTACAATGAGCAGTTCTTC.

This chain connects TRBV6-5 to TRBJ2-3; D might be TRBD2 (6 bases). Germline V gene data show CDR1 as MNHEY and CDR2 as SVGAGI. CDR3 length equals 14 residues. The V end was cut by 2 bases, the J end by 4 bases, with 10 bases between. CDR3 sequence: CASSYREWADTQYF. The DNA for the CDR3 is TGTGCCAGCAGTTACCGGGAGTGGGCAGATACGCAGTATTTT.

This clonotype was recorded a few times. The rearrangement joins TRBV2 to TRBJ2-4; D uncertain. The CDR3 length is 12 residues. V was pared by 4 bases and J by 6 bases, with 7 bases between. Germline V lookup: CDR1 SNHLY, CDR2 FYNNEI. The CDR3 region has the DNA TGTGCCAGCAGTGCATCCAGAAACATTCAGTACTTC. Translation gives CASSASRNIQYF.

This clonotype was recorded a few times. The chain recombines TRBV5-1 with TRBJ2-1; D remains ambiguous. The germline V gene encodes CDR1 SGHRS and CDR2 YFSETQ. The V end was cut by 1 base, the J end by 5 bases, with 4 bases between. This CDR3 has 12 amino acids. The CDR3 reads CASSLLDNEQFF. The CDR3 DNA reads as TGCGCCAGCAGCTTGCTCGACAATGAGCAGTTCTTC.

V is TRBV10-3 and J is TRBJ2-7, with D perhaps matching TRBD1 (6 bases). Germline V lookup: CDR1 ENHRY, CDR2 SYGVKD. V gave up 7 bases and J gave up 4 bases, with 20 bases separating them. This CDR3 spans 15 amino acids. CDR3 sequence: CAIKSPMGHPYEQYF. CDR3 in DNA: TGTGCCATCAAATCTCCTATGGGACATCCTTACGAGCAGTACTTC.

The gene calls are TRBV30 and TRBJ1-2; D is uncertain. The CDR3 runs 13 residues. The V end lost 3 bases, the J end lost 3 bases, and 11 bases lay between the germline ends. The germline gives CDR1 GTSNPN, CDR2 SVGIG (reference sequence). CDR3 DNA sequence: TGTGCCTGGAGAGCAAGGACGGACTATGGCTACACCTTC. Translation gives CAWRARTDYGYTF.

This clonotype was seen more than once but under ten times. This rearrangement joins TRBV19 to TRBJ1-1; D gene ambiguous. V was shortened by 4 bases and J by 0 bases, with 12 bases between the two germline ends. The length of the CDR3 is 15 residues. Germline lookup yields CDR1 LNHDA and CDR2 SQIVND (reference sequence). The CDR3: CASSTLQVMNTEAFF. In DNA, the CDR3 is TGTGCCAGTAGTACCCTCCAGGTGATGAACACTGAAGCTTTCTTT.

This clonotype has only a few counts. The chain combines TRBV4-2 with TRBJ2-1; 7 bases are a match to TRBD2. The ends lost 5 bases at V and 2 bases at J; junction bases unmatched: 3. Germline CDR1 LGHNA, CDR2 YNFKEQ. The CDR3 sequence is 14 residues long. The CDR3 protein is CASSAGLAYNEQFF. CDR3 DNA: TGTGCCAGCAGCGCAGGACTAGCCTACAATGAGCAGTTCTTC.